This T cell receptor (beta chain) stems from a study of blood T cell repertoires in COVID-19. Turning to the study itself: Donors in the United States, Italy and Spain gave samples during acute or convalescent COVID-19. PBMCs, B-cell-depleted T cells, or T cells provided the cDNA or gDNA that made up the material.

The germline V gene encodes CDR1 SNHLY and CDR2 FYNNEI. The CDR3 is made up of 13 amino acids. The V gene lost 7 bases and the J gene lost 7 bases, with 17 bases spanning the gap. Source study methods: Amplification of reference gene primers provided the estimated nucleated cell counts. Method: immunoSEQ multiplex PCR; TCRdb's copy keeps in-frame clones and lacks some. The D gene and trimming were derived from the DNA, and the V and J assignments and clone size from that table. This table holds around 31,000 clones, more than 85% found once. This chain joins TRBV2 and TRBJ2-7, with D possibly TRBD1 on 6 matching bases. The specimen sequenced was peripheral blood. This TCR came from a man aged 60-69 years with acute or convalescent COVID-19. CDR3 amino acids: CASISTDQGEQYF. CDR3 nucleotides: TGTGCCAGCATAAGCACAGACCAGGGGGAGCAGTACTTC.